These 15 T cell receptor beta chains share one sample of origin, sequenced in a study of OX40 agonist ivuxolimab in advanced cancers. Method: immunoSEQ multiplex PCR; TCRdb's copy keeps in-frame clones and lacks some. The table lists roughly 80,000 clones, 86% of them singletons. The specimen was CD4+ or CD8+ T cells sorted from blood, collected in a trial of the OX40 agonist ivuxolimab. The receptors here all came from an adult with an advanced solid tumor such as melanoma, head and neck, liver or kidney cancer.

V is TRBV15 and J is TRBJ2-2; 8 bases align to TRBD1. V was pared by 3 bases and J by 7 bases, with 10 bases of the junction left unmatched. CDR1 and CDR2 (germline): LNHNV, YYDKDF (reference sequence). The CDR3 is 16 residues long. The CDR3 sequence is CATSRMAGGAGGELFF. The CDR3 nucleotides are TGTGCCACCAGCAGGATGGCAGGGGGCGCCGGCGGGGAGCTGTTTTTT.

The genes are TRBV6-6 and TRBJ2-2; D is undetermined. V dropped 7 bases and J dropped 7 bases, with 13 bases sitting between them. The CDR3 totals 13 residues. The germline CDR1 and CDR2 sequences are MNHNY and SVGAGI (reference sequence). The DNA for the CDR3 is TGTGCCAGCACCCCCCAGGCAGGCGGGGAGCTGTTTTTT. Protein product: CASTPQAGGELFF.

The chain joins TRBV14 to TRBJ1-1; D is uncertain. Looked up from germline, CDR1 is SGHDN and CDR2 is FVKESK. The CDR3 covers 13 residues. The ends were cut back, 4 bases at V and 0 bases at J, with 6 bases in the middle. CDR3 loop: CASSLNLNTEAFF. In DNA form, the CDR3 reads TGTGCCAGCAGCCTTAACTTGAACACTGAAGCTTTCTTT.

This clone has just one count. The chain couples TRBV7-9 to TRBJ2-7; TRBD1 is a possible D gene (6 bases). The V and J ends lost 1 base and 5 bases respectively, with 9 bases between them. The CDR3 length is 13 residues. From germline, CDR1 is SEHNR and CDR2 FQNEAQ (reference sequence). The CDR3 here is CASSLDRVDEQYF. DNA of the CDR3: TGTGCCAGCAGCTTAGACAGGGTCGACGAGCAGTACTTC.

The chain uses TRBV10-3 and TRBJ2-5, with 8 positions matching TRBD1. The trim removed 5 bases at V and 5 bases at J, leaving 10 bases unmatched. Germline assignment: CDR1 ENHRY and CDR2 SYGVKD. The CDR3 covers 15 residues. The CDR3 DNA sequence: TGTGCCATCAGTCCCTCAGGGGGCATAGGGGAGACCCAGTACTTC. It codes for CAISPSGGIGETQYF.

The chain links TRBV2 to TRBJ2-7; D gene unclear. The CDR3 extends over 13 amino acids. Trimming left V 6 bases short and J 1 base short, with 10 bases between. CDR1 is SNHLY, CDR2 FYNNEI, per germline. CDR3 amino acids: CASRTDWSYEQYF. CDR3 bases: TGTGCCAGCAGGACCGACTGGTCCTACGAGCAGTACTTC.

The chain combines TRBV29-1 with TRBJ2-3; 13 positions match TRBD2. CDR1 and CDR2 (germline): SQVTM, ANQGSEA. After removal of 3 bases from V and 0 bases from J, the junction contained 6 bases not matched to a gene. The CDR3 is made up of 17 amino acids. The CDR3 nucleotides are TGCAGCGTTGAGAGACTAGCGGGGGGAGTGAGCACAGATACGCAGTATTTT. Protein: CSVERLAGGVSTDTQYF.

The rearrangement uses TRBV9 and TRBJ1-6; D not certain. Germline values: CDR1 SGDLS, CDR2 YYNGEE. CDR3 length equals 18 residues. Trimming shortened V by 3 bases and J by 0 bases, and 16 bases separated the two germline ends. The DNA for the CDR3 is TGTGCCAGCAGCGGCCTTGAGACGGATAGCTCCTATAATTCACCCCTCCACTTT. It translates to CASSGLETDSSYNSPLHF. Variable domain in full (rest from reference TRBV9 and TRBJ1-6): DSGVTQTPKHLITATGQRVTLRCSPRSGDLSVYWYQQSLDQGLQFLIQYYNGEERAKGNILERFSAQQFPDLHSELNLSSLELGDSALYFCASSGLETDSSYNSPLHFGNGTRLTVT.

The J gene is TRBJ2-1, the V gene TRBV7-3, with 10 bases matching TRBD2. Germline CDR1 is SGHTA and CDR2 is FQGTGA. J was trimmed by 4 bases and V by 2 bases; bases with no gene match: 5. The CDR3 spans 16 residues. The CDR3 region is CASSLEREGSYNEQFF. CDR3 bases: TGTGCCAGCAGCTTAGAGCGGGAGGGGTCATACAATGAGCAGTTCTTC.

The V call is TRBV6-6, the J call TRBJ2-1; 11 bases are shared with TRBD2. V dropped 0 bases and J dropped 6; count of bases not matched to a gene: 4. CDR3 size: 16 residues. In germline, CDR1 is MNHNY, CDR2 SVGAGI (reference sequence). CDR3 amino acids: CASSYSTSGTTNEQFF. CDR3 coding DNA: TGTGCCAGCAGTTACTCGACTAGCGGGACCACCAATGAGCAGTTCTTC.

The chain has TRBV6-6 and TRBJ1-2; TRBD1 aligns across 9 bases. V trimming: 5 bases; J trimming: 2 bases; junction bases outside the gene matches: 3. The CDR3 runs to 14 residues. Per germline, CDR1 MNHNY and CDR2 SVGAGI (reference sequence). CDR3 in amino acids: CASSTQGANYGYTF. The CDR3 coding sequence is TGTGCCAGCAGTACACAGGGGGCGAACTATGGCTACACCTTC.

The gene calls are TRBV6-5 and TRBJ2-7; D perhaps matches TRBD1 (6 bases). Trimming removed 6 bases at V and 2 bases at J, with 14 bases between. The CDR3 loop spans 14 amino acids. Germline V gene sequence: CDR1 MNHEY, CDR2 SVGAGI. The DNA for the CDR3 is TGTGCCAGCAGGTACCGGGACACCCCCTACGAGCAGTACTTC. Its protein product is CASRYRDTPYEQYF.

There are a few counts of this clone. The rearrangement links TRBV6-6 to TRBJ1-4; TRBD1 agrees at 7 bases. Trimming cost V 0 bases and J 7 bases; bases outside gene matches: 5. Germline values: CDR1 MNHNY, CDR2 SVGAGI (reference sequence). The CDR3 loop spans 15 amino acids. The CDR3 here is CASSYSPGGAEKLFF. Written as DNA, the CDR3 is TGTGCCAGCAGTTACTCTCCAGGGGGAGCTGAAAAACTGTTTTTT.

The sample holds a few counts of this clone. V and J are TRBV7-2 and TRBJ2-7; no clear D gene. Germline V CDR1 and CDR2: SGHTA, FQGNSA. Trimming stripped 5 bases from V and 7 bases from J, with 9 bases between. The length of the CDR3 is 11 residues. The CDR3 bases are TGTGCCAGCAGCCCCTGGGTGGAGCAGTACTTC. It specifies CASSPWVEQYF.

The chain has TRBV2 and TRBJ2-2; TRBD2 matches 10 bases. This CDR3 has 14 residues. V lost 2 bases to trimming and J lost 6 bases; unmatched junction nucleotides: 0. CDR1 and CDR2 from the germline V gene are SNHLY and FYNNEI. The CDR3 coding sequence is TGTGCCAGCAGTGAACTAGCGGGGGCCGGGGAGCTGTTTTTT. This encodes CASSELAGAGELFF.